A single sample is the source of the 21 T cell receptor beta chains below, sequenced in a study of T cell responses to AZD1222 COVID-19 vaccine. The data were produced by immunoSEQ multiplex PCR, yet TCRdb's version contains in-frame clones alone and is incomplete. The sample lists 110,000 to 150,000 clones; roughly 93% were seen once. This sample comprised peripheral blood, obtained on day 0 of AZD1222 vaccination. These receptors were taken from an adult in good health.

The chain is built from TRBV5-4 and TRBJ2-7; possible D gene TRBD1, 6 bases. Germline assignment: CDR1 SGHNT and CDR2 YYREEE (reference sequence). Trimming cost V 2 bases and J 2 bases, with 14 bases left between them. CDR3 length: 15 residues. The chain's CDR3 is CASSFELAGAYEQYF. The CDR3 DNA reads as TGTGCCAGCAGCTTTGAGCTGGCAGGGGCCTACGAGCAGTACTTC.

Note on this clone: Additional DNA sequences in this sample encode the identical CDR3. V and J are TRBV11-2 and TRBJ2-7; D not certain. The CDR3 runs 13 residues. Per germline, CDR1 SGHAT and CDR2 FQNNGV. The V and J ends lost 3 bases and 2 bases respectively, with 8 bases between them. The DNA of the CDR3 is TGTGCCAGCAGCTTCCCGGGCCCCTACGAGCAGTACTTC. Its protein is CASSFPGPYEQYF.

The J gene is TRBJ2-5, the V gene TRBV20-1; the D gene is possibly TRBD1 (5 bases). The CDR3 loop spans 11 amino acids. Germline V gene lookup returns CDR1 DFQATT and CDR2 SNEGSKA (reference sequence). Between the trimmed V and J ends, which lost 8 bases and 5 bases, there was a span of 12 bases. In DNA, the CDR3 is TGCAGTACCGGTAGACAGGAGACCCAGTACTTC. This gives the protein CSTGRQETQYF.

The CDR3 DNA sequence: TGTGCCAGTAGTATAGAAGCACAGGGTTCCTATGGCTACACCTTC. This codes for CASSIEAQGSYGYTF. The V gene is TRBV19, the J gene TRBJ1-2; the D gene is possibly TRBD1 (6 bases). Per the germline V gene, CDR1 is LNHDA and CDR2 is SQIVND (reference sequence). There are 15 residues in the CDR3. With 0 bases removed from V and 4 bases from J, the gap between germline ends came to 12 bases.

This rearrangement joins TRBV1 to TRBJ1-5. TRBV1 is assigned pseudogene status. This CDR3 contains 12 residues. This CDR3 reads CTSSHRREPQHF. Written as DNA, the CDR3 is TGCACCAGCAGCCATCGGAGGGAGCCCCAGCATTTT.

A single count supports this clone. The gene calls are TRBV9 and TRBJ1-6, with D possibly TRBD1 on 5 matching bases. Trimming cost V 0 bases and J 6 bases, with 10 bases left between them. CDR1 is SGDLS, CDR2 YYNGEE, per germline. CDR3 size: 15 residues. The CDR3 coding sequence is TGTGCCAGCAGCGTAGGTGCGACAGCTAATTCACCCCTCCACTTT. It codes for CASSVGATANSPLHF.

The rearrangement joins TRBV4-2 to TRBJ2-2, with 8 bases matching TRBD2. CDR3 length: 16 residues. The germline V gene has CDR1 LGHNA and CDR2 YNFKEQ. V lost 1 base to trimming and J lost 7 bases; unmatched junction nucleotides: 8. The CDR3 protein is CASSQASELAVGELFF. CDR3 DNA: TGTGCCAGCAGCCAAGCCTCCGAACTAGCGGTCGGGGAGCTGTTTTTT.

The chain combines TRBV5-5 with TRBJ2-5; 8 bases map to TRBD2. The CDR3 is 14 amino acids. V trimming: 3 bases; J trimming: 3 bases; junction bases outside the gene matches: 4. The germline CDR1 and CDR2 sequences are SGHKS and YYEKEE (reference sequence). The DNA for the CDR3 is TGTGCCAGCAGCTACCCGGGAGGGGAAGAGACCCAGTACTTC. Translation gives CASSYPGGEETQYF.

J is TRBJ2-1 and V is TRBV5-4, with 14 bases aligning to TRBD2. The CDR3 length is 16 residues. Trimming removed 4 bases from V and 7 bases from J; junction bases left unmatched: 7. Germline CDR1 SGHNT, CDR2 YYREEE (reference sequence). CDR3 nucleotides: TGTGCCAGCAGCGTGACTAGCGGGAGGGCCGGGAATGAGCAGTTCTTC. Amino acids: CASSVTSGRAGNEQFF.

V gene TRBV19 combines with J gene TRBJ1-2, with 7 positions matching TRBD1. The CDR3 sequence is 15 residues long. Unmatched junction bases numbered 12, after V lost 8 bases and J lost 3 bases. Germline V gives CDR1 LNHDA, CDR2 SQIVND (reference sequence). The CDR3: CASDVTGAEDYGYTF. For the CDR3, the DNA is TGTGCCAGTGACGTAACAGGGGCTGAGGACTATGGCTACACCTTC.

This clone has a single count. The CDR3 nucleotides read TGTGCCAGCAGTTACCCCGGGACGGAGAACACTGAAGCTTTCTTT. It codes for CASSYPGTENTEAFF. The rearrangement links TRBV28 to TRBJ1-1, with TRBD1 as a possible D gene (5 bases). This CDR3 contains 15 residues. The ends were cut back, 4 bases at V and 1 base at J, with 13 bases in the middle. Germline V gene data show CDR1 as MDHEN and CDR2 as SYDVKM. The full variable domain, rest sourced from reference TRBV28 and TRBJ1-1, is DVKVTQSSRYLVKRTGEKVFLECVQDMDHENMFWYRQDPGLGLRLIYFSYDVKMKEKGDIPEGYSVSREKKERFSLILESASTNQTSMYLCASSYPGTENTEAFFGQGTRLTVV.

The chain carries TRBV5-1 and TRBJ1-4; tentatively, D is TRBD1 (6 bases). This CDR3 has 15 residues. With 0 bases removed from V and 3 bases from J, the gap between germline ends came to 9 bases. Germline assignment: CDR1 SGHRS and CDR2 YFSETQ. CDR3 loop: CASSLGGGPNEKLFF. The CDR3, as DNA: TGCGCCAGCAGCTTGGGAGGGGGACCTAATGAAAAACTGTTTTTT.

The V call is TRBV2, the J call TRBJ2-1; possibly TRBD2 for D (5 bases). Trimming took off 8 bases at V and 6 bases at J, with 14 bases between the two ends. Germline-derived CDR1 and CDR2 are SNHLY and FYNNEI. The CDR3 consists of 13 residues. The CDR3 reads CASRRGQFNEQFF. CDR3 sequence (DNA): TGTGCCAGCCGACGCGGGCAGTTCAATGAGCAGTTCTTC. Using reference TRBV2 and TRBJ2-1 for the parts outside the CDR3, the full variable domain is EPEVTQTPSHQVTQMGQEVILRCVPISNHLYFYWYRQILGQKVEFLVSFYNNEISEKSEIFDDQFSVERPDGSNFTLKIRSTKLEDSAMYFCASRRGQFNEQFFGPGTRLTVL.

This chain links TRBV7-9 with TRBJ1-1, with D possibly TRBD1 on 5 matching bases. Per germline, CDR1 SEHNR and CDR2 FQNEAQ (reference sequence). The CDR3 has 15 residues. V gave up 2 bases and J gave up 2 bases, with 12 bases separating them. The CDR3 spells CASSLFGARNTEAFF. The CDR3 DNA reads TGTGCCAGCAGCTTATTTGGGGCGCGCAACACTGAAGCTTTCTTT.

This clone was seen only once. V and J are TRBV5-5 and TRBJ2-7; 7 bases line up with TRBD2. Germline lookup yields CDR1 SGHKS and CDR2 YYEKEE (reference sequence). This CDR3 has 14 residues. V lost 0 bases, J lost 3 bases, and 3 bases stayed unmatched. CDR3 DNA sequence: TGTGCCAGCAGCTTGGTAGGCGGGGGCTACGAGCAGTACTTC. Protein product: CASSLVGGGYEQYF.

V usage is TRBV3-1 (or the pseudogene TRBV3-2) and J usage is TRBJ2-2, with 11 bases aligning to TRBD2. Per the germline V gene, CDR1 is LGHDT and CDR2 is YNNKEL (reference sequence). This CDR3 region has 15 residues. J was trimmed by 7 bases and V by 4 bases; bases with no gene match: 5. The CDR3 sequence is CASSLLAGAIGELFF. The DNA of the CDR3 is TGTGCCAGCAGCCTACTAGCGGGAGCTATCGGGGAGCTGTTTTTT.

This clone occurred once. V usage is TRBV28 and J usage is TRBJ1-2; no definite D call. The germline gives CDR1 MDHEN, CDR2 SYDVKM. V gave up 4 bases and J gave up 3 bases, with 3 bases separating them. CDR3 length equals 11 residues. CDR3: CASSSDYGYTF. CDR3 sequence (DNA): TGTGCCAGCAGTTCCGACTATGGCTACACCTTC.

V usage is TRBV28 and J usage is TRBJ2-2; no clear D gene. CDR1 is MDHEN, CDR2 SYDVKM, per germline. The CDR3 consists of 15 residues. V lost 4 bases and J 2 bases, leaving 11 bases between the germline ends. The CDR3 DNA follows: TGTGCCAGCAGTTCGCGACCCGTTAACACCGGGGAGCTGTTTTTT. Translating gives CASSSRPVNTGELFF.

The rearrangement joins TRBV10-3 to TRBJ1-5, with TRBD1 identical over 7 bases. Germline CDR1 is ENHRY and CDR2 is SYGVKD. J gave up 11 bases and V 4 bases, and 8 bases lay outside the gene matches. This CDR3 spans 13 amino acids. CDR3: CAISGQGEKSQHF. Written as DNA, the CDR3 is TGTGCCATCAGTGGTCAGGGGGAAAAGTCCCAGCATTTT.

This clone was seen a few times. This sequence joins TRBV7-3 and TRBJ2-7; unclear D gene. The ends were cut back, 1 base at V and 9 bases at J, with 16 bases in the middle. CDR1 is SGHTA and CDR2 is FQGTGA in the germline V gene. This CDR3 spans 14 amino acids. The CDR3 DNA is TGTGCCAGCAGCTTAAGGAATGATAGGGTGCGGCAGTACTTC. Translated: CASSLRNDRVRQYF.

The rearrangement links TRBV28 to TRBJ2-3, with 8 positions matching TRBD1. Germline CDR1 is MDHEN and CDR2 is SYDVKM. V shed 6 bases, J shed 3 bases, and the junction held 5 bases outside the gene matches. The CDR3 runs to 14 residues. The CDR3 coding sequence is TGTGCCAGCAGCGACAGGGGAAAGACAGATACGCAGTATTTT. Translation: CASSDRGKTDTQYF.